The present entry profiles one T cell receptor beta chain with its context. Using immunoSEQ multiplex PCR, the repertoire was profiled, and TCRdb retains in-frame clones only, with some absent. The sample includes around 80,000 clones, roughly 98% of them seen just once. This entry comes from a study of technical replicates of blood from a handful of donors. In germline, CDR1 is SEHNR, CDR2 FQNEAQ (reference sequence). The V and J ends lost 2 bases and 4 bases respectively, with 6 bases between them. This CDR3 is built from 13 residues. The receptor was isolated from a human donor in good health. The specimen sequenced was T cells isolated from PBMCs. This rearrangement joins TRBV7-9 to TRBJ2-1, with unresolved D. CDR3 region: CASSLNGYNEQFF. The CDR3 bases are TGTGCCAGCAGCTTAAACGGGTACAATGAGCAGTTCTTC.